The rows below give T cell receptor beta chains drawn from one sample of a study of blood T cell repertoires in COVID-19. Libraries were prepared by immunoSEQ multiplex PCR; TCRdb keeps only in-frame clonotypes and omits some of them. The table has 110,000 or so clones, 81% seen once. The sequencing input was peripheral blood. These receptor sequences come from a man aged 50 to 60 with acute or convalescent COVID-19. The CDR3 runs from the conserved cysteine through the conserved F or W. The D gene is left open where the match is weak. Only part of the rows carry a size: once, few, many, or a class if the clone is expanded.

CASSPRTGGNTDTQYF TGTGCCAGCAGCCCCCGGACAGGGGGTAACACAGATACGCAGTATTTT - TRBJ2-3 TRBD1 TRBV9
CASSSEGDASYNEQFF TGTGCCAGCAGCTCCGAGGGGGACGCCTCCTACAATGAGCAGTTCTTC - TRBJ2-1 - TRBV7-2
CASSLVGSDNEKLFF TGCGCCAGCAGCTTGGTCGGCAGCGATAATGAAAAACTGTTTTTT - TRBJ1-4 - TRBV5-1
CASSLAVGQGSYTF TGCGCCAGCAGCTTGGCCGTAGGACAGGGCAGCTACACCTTC - TRBJ1-2 TRBD1 TRBV5-1
CASSAPDRLRSPLHF TGTGCCAGCAGTGCCCCCGACAGGTTAAGGTCACCCCTCCACTTT few TRBJ1-6 - TRBV28
CASSDKPEPTDTQYF TGTGCCAGCAGTGATAAGCCCGAACCCACAGATACGCAGTATTTT - TRBJ2-3 - TRBV6-4
CASTRRGLNEKLFF TGTGCCTCGACTCGAAGAGGGCTTAATGAAAAACTGTTTTTT - TRBJ1-4 - TRBV19
CASSYRGNYGYTF TGTGCCAGTAGTTACCGGGGGAACTATGGCTACACCTTC - TRBJ1-2 - TRBV19
CASSIIGTGASGYTF TGTGCCAGCAGTATCATAGGGACAGGGGCTTCTGGCTACACCTTC once TRBJ1-2 TRBD1 TRBV28
CASSLVGRNNSPLHF TGTGCCAGCAGCTTGGTGGGCAGGAATAATTCACCCCTCCACTTT once TRBJ1-6 - TRBV5-4
CASSQNRAAGNTIYF TGTGCCAGCAGCCAAAACAGGGCGGCTGGAAACACCATATATTTT - TRBJ1-3 - TRBV7-9
CASSLAQNTEAFF TGTGCCAGCAGCTTGGCCCAGAACACTGAAGCTTTCTTT - TRBJ1-1 - TRBV7-9
CASSFSTRGSYGYTF TGTGCCAGCAGTTTTTCTACCCGGGGTTCTTATGGCTACACCTTC - TRBJ1-2 - TRBV27